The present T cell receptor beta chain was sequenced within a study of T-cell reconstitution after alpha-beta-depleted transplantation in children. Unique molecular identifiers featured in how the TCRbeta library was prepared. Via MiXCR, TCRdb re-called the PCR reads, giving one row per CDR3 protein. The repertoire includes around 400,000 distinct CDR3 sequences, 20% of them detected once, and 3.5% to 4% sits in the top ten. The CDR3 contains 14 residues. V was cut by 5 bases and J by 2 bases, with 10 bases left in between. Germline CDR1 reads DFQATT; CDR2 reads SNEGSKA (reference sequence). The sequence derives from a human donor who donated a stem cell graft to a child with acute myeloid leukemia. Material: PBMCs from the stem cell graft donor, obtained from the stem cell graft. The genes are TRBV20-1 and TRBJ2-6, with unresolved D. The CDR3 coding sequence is TGCAGTGCTCTTGGAGCCCCTGGGGCCAACGTCCTGACTTTC. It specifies CSALGAPGANVLTF.